The T cell receptor (beta chain) under discussion was sequenced for a study of metastatic and nonmetastatic thyroid tumors. TCRdb recomputed clones from the PCR reads via MiXCR. The sample yields over 65,000 clones, around an eighth seen once. This CDR3 is built from 14 residues. Germline CDR1 is SGHVS and CDR2 is FNYEAQ. Treatment of any kind had been given to no patient before thyroid surgery. As regards this clone: At one end, the junction sequence differs from germline, possibly due to a read error.

Sequencing was carried out using tumor tissue. The TCR originated in a female donor with papillary thyroid cancer or a benign thyroid nodule (not recorded which). Some clones in this sample may be carry-over from other donors' samples. The chain is built from TRBV7-6 and TRBJ2-5; D perhaps matches TRBD2 (7 bases). CDR3 nucleotide sequence: TGTGCCAGCAGCTTTGGCGGGGGACAAGATACCCAGTACTTC. Translated, it gives CASSFGGGQDTQYF. The full variable domain, with the rest looked up from reference TRBV7-6 and TRBJ2-5, is GAGVSQSPRYKVTKRGQDVALRCDPISGHVSLYWYRQALGQGPEFLTYFNYEAQQDKSGLPNDRFSAERPEGSISTLTIQRTEQRDSAMYRCASSFGGGQDTQYFGPGTRLLVL.